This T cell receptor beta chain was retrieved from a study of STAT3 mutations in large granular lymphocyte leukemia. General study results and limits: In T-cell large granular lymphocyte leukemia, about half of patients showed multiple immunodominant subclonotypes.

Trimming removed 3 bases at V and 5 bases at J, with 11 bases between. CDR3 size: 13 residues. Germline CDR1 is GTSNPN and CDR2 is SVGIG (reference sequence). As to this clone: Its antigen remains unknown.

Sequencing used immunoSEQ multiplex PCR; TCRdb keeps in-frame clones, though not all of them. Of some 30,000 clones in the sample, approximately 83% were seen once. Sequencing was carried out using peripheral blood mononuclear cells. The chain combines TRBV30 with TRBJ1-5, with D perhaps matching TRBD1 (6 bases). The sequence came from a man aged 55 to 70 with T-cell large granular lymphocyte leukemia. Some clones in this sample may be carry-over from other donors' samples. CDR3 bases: TGTGCCTGGAGAGGAGGGGGGGATCAGCCCCAGCATTTT. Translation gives CAWRGGGDQPQHF.